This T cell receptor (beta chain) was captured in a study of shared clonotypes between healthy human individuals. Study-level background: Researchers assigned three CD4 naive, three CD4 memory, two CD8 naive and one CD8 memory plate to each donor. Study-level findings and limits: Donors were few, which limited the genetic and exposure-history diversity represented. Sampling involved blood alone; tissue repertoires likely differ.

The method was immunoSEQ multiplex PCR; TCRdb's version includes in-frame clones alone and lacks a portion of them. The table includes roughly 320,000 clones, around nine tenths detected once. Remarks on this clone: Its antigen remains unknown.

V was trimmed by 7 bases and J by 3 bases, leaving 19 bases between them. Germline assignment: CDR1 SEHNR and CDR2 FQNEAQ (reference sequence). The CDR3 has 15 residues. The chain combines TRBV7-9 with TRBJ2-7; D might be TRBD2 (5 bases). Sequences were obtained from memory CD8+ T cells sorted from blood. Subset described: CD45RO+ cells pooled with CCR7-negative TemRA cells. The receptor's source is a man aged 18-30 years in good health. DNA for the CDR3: TGTGCCAGCATCGCCGCGGTCGGGGAAAACTACGAGCAGTACTTC. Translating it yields CASIAAVGENYEQYF.